This T cell receptor beta chain was observed in a study of cytomegalovirus exposure and HLA in healthy donors. Study-wide results and caveats: By a later analysis, the bulk of CMV-associated TCR beta chains appeared HLA-restricted. HLA allele associations emerged for some 16,000 TCR beta sequences in a later analysis, at 0.05 false discovery rate.

Vbeta (60) and Jbeta (13) primers were used in the PCR. The data were produced by immunoSEQ multiplex PCR, yet TCRdb's version contains in-frame clones alone and is incomplete. Among approximately 72,000 clones listed, approximately 70% were seen once. Comment on this clone: What it binds is not known.

V dropped 0 bases and J dropped 1 base, with 14 bases sitting between them. The CDR3 contains 16 residues. Germline lookup yields CDR1 SGHRS and CDR2 YFSETQ. The J gene is TRBJ2-7, the V gene TRBV5-1; D is possibly TRBD1 (6 bases). The sample was PBMCs. This clonotype originated in a man aged 35-49 years in good health and CMV-seropositive. CDR3: CASSLGGQGISYEQYF. Written as DNA, the CDR3 is TGCGCCAGCAGCTTGGGGGGACAAGGAATTTCCTACGAGCAGTACTTC.